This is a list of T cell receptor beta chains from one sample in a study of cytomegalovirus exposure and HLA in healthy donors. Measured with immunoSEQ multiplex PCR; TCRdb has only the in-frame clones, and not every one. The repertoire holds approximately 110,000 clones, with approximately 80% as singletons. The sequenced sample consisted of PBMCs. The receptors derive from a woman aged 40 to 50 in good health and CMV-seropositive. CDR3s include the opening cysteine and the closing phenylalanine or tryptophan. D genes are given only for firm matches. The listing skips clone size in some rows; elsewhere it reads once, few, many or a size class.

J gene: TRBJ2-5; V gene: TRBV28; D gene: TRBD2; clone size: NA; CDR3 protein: CASSKTSGGQETQYF; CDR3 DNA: TGTGCCAGCAGTAAAACTAGCGGGGGGCAAGAGACCCAGTACTTC
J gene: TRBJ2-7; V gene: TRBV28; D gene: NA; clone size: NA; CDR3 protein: CASRPGHNTYEQYF; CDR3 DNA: TGTGCCAGCAGACCCGGACACAATACCTACGAGCAGTACTTC
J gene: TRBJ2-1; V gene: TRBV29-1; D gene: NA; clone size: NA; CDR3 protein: CSVGSGVYEQFF; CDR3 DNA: TGCAGCGTTGGGTCCGGGGTCTATGAGCAGTTCTTC
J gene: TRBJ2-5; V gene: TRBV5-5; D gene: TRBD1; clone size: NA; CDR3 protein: CASSLPTGGPETQYF; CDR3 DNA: TGTGCCAGCAGCTTGCCGACAGGGGGCCCGGAGACCCAGTACTTC
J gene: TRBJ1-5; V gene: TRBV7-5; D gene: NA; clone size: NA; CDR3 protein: CVRSLVNLRQGNCNQPQHF; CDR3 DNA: TGTGTCAGAAGCCTTGTGAACCTCCGACAGGGGAATTGCAATCAGCCCCAGCATTTT
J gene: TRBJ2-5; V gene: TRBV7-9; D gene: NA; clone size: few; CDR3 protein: CASSPTMEGTQYF; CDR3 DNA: TGTGCCAGCAGCCCTACGATGGAGGGGACCCAGTACTTC
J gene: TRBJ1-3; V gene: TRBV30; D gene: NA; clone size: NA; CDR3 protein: CAWSARRISGNTIYF; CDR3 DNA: TGTGCCTGGAGCGCTAGGCGAATCTCTGGAAACACCATATATTTT
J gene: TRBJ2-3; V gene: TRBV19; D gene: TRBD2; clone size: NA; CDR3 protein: CASSSRLAGWGDTQYF; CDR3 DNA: TGTGCCAGTAGTTCGAGACTAGCGGGATGGGGAGATACGCAGTATTTT
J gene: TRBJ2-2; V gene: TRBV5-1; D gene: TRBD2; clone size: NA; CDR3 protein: CASSLGGGRDTGELFF; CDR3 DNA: TGCGCCAGCAGCTTGGGGGGCGGGAGGGATACCGGGGAGCTGTTTTTT
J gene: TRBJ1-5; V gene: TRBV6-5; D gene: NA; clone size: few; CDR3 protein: CASSVLTGFNQPQHF; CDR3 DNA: TGTGCCAGCAGTGTATTGACAGGTTTCAATCAGCCCCAGCATTTT
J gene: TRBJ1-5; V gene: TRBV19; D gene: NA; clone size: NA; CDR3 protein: CASSISGNQPQHF; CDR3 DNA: TGTGCCAGTAGTATCAGTGGCAATCAGCCCCAGCATTTT
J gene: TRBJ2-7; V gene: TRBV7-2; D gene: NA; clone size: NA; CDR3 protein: CASSLWTGDYEQYF; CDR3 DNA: TGTGCCAGCAGCTTATGGACGGGAGACTACGAGCAGTACTTC
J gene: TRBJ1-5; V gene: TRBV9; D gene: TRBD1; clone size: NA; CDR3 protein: CASSVGAGGGQPQHF; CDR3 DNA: TGTGCCAGCAGCGTAGGGGCAGGGGGCGGACAGCCCCAGCATTTT
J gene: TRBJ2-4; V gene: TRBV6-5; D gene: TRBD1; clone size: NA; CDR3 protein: CASRLTGDKNIQYF; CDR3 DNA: TGTGCCAGCAGACTGACAGGGGACAAAAACATTCAGTACTTC
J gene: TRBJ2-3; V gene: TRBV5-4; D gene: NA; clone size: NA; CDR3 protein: CASSPPGRDTQYF; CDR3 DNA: TGTGCCAGCAGCCCCCCCGGGAGAGATACGCAGTATTTT
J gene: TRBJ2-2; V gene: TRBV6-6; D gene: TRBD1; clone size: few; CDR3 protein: CASSRTGNTGELFF; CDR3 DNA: TGTGCCAGCAGCAGGACAGGGAACACCGGGGAGCTGTTTTTT
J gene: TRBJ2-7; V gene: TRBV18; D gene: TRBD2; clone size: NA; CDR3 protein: CASSQTGTSVSYEQYF; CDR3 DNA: TGTGCCAGCTCACAGACCGGGACTAGCGTTTCCTACGAGCAGTACTTC
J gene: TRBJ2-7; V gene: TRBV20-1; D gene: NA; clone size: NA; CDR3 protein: CSAQNEALYF; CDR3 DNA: TGCAGTGCCCAAAATGAGGCTTTATACTTC
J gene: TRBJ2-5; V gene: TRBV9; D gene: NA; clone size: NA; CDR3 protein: CASSARGGRETQYF; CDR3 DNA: TGTGCCAGCAGCGCGAGGGGGGGTCGCGAGACCCAGTACTTC
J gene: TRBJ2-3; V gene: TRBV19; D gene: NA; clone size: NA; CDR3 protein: CASSVGLGDTQYF; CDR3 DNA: TGTGCCAGTAGTGTAGGACTGGGAGATACGCAGTATTTT
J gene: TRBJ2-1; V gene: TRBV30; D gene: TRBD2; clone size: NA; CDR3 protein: CAWSVLGTSGSYNEQFF; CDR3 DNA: TGTGCCTGGAGTGTACTAGGGACTAGCGGCTCCTACAATGAGCAGTTCTTC
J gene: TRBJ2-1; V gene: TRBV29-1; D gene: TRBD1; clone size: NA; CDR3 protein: CSGSSRDRAEQFF; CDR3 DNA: TGCAGCGGAAGTAGCCGGGACAGGGCTGAGCAGTTCTTC
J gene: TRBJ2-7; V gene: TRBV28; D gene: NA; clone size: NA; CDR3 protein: CASSDTTGTGYEQYF; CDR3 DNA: TGTGCCAGCAGTGACACGACAGGTACAGGCTACGAGCAGTACTTC
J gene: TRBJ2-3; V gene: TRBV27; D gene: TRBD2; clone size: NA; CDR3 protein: CASSKLAGGDTQYF; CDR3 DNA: TGTGCCAGCAGCAAGCTAGCGGGTGGAGATACGCAGTATTTT
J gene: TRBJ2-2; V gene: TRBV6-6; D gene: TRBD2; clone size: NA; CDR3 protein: CARSYRSGRNTGELFF; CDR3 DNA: TGTGCCAGGTCTTACCGTAGCGGGAGGAACACCGGGGAGCTGTTTTTT
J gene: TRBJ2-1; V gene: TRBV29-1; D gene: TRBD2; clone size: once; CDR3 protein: CSVEESLAGGGEQFF; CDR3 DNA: TGCAGCGTTGAAGAATCGCTAGCGGGAGGGGGCGAGCAGTTCTTC
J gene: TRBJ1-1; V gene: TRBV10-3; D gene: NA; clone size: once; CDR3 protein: CAISETGVVGTEAFF; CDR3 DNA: TGTGCCATCAGTGAGACCGGGGTCGTGGGAACTGAAGCTTTCTTT
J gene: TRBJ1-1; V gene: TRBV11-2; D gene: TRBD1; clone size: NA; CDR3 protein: CASSIGTGSGKTFF; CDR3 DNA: TGTGCCAGCAGCATCGGGACAGGGAGTGGGAAAACTTTCTTT
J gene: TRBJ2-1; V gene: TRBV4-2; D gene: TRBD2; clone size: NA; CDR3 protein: CASSQDQLAGEGEQFF; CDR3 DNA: TGTGCCAGCAGCCAAGATCAACTAGCGGGAGAAGGTGAGCAGTTCTTC
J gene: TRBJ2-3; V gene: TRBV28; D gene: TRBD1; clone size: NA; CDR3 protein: CASSLTGADTQYF; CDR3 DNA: TGTGCCAGCAGTTTGACAGGGGCAGATACGCAGTATTTT
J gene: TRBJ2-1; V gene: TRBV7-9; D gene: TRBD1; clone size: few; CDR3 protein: CASRGTGGGIYEQFF; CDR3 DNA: TGTGCCAGCAGAGGGACAGGGGGCGGGATATATGAGCAGTTCTTC
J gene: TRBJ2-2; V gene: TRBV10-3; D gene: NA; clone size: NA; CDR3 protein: CAISGGRDERRDPTGELFF; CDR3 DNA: TGTGCCATCAGTGGGGGAAGGGATGAGCGGAGAGACCCCACCGGGGAGCTGTTTTTT
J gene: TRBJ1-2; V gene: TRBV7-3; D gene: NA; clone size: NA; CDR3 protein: CASSLPDFYGYTF; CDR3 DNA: TGTGCCAGCAGCTTACCCGACTTCTATGGCTACACCTTC
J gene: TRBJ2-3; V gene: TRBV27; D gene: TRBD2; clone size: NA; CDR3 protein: CASSPGLGPDTQYF; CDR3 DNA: TGTGCCAGCAGTCCTGGACTAGGTCCGGATACGCAGTATTTT
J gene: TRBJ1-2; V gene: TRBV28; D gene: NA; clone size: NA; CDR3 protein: CASSLGQRHGYTF; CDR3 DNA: TGTGCCAGCAGCCTGGGTCAGCGCCATGGCTACACCTTC
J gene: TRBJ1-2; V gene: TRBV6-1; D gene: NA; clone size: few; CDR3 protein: CASNPVNNYGYTF; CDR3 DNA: TGTGCCAGCAATCCCGTAAATAACTATGGCTACACCTTC
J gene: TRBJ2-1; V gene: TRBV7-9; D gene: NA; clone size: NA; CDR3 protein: CASSLVGGNSIVNEQFF; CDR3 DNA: TGTGCCAGCAGCTTAGTTGGAGGGAATTCTATAGTCAATGAGCAGTTCTTC
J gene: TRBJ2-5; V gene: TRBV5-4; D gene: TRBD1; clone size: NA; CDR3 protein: CASSWDSLETQYF; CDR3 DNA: TGTGCCAGCAGCTGGGACAGCTTAGAGACCCAGTACTTC
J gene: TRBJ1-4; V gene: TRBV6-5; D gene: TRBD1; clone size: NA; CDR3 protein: CASSPRTGRNEKLFF; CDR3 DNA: TGTGCCAGCAGTCCTCGGACAGGGAGGAATGAAAAACTGTTTTTT
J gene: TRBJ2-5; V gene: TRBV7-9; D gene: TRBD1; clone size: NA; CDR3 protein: CASSPGLDRAQETQYF; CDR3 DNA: TGTGCCAGCAGCCCAGGATTGGACAGGGCACAAGAGACCCAGTACTTC
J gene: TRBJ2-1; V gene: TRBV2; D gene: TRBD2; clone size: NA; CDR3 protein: CASSEGTRKQFF; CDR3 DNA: TGTGCCAGCAGTGAGGGGACTAGAAAGCAGTTCTTC
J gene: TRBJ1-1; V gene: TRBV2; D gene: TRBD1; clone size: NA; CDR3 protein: CASRQGHTEAFF; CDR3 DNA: TGTGCCAGCAGACAGGGGCATACTGAAGCTTTCTTT
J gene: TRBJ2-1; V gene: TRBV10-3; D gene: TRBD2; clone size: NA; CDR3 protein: CAISDSGGGNEQFF; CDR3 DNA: TGTGCCATCAGTGACTCGGGGGGAGGCAATGAGCAGTTCTTC
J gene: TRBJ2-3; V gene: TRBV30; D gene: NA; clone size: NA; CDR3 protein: CAWIRGASTDTQYF; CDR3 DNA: TGTGCCTGGATTCGGGGAGCTAGCACAGATACGCAGTATTTT
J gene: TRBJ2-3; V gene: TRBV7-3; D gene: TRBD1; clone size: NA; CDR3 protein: CASSDTGGITDTQYF; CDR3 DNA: TGTGCCAGCAGCGACACAGGGGGCATTACAGATACGCAGTATTTT
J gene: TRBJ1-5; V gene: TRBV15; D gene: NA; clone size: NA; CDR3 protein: CATSTTIGRVQPQHF; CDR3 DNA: TGTGCCACCAGCACCACCATTGGGCGCGTTCAGCCCCAGCATTTT
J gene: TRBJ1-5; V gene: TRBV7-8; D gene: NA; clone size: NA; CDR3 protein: CASSARWDQPQHF; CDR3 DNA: TGTGCCAGCAGCGCCAGGTGGGATCAGCCCCAGCATTTT
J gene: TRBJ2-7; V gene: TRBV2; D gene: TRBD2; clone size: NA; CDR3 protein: CASSGASGRNEQYF; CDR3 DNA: TGTGCCAGCAGTGGGGCTAGCGGGAGGAACGAGCAGTACTTC
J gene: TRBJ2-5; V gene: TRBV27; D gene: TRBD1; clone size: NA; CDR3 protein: CASSRTGQETQYF; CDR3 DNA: TGTGCCAGCAGCCGGACAGGGCAAGAGACCCAGTACTTC
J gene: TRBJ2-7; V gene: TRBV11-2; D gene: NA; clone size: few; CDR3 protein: CASSLGSRTSYEQYF; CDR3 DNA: TGTGCCAGCAGCTTAGGGAGCAGAACCTCCTACGAGCAGTACTTC
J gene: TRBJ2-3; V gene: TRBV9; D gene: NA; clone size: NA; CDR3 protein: CASSVGVRGGTDTQYF; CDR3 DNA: TGTGCCAGCAGCGTAGGGGTGAGGGGGGGGACAGATACGCAGTATTTT
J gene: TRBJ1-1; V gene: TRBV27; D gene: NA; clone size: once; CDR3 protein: CASSLGPDTEAFF; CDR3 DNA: TGTGCCAGCAGTTTGGGGCCGGACACTGAAGCTTTCTTT
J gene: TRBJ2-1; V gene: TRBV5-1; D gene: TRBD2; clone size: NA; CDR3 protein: CASSLNLAGASNEQFF; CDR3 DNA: TGCGCCAGCAGCTTAAACCTAGCGGGAGCCTCCAATGAGCAGTTCTTC
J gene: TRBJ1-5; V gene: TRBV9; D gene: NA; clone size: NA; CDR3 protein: CASSVDGYSNQPQHF; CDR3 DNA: TGTGCCAGCAGCGTAGACGGGTATAGCAATCAGCCCCAGCATTTT
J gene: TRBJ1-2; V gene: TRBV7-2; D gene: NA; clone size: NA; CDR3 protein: CASSGGSNNYGYTF; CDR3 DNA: TGTGCCAGCAGCGGCGGGAGTAACAACTATGGCTACACCTTC
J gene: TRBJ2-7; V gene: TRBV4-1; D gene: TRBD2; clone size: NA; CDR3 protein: CASSQLAGLVYEQYF; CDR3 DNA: TGCGCCAGCAGCCAGCTAGCGGGACTTGTCTACGAGCAGTACTTC
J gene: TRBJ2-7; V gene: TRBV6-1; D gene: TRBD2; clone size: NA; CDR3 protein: CASSEGRGEQYF; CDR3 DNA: TGTGCCAGCAGCGAAGGGAGGGGTGAGCAGTACTTC
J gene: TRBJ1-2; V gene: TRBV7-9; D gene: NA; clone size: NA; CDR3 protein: CASRFEDGGYTF; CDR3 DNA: TGTGCCAGCAGGTTTGAGGATGGAGGCTACACCTTC